The 24 T cell receptor beta chains below come from one sample, sequenced in a study of T cell clonotyping in hematopoietic cell transplantation. Some clones are missing from TCRdb's copy, which holds only in-frame ones; the method was immunoSEQ multiplex PCR. The sample lists just over 4,000 clones; around 93% were seen once. Sequencing was performed on PBMCs, taken 30 days after allogeneic stem cell transplant. Receptors were obtained from a male patient aged 45-60 years who had an allogeneic stem cell transplant from a related donor, so the T cells may come from the graft donor. Some clones in this sample may be carry-over from other donors' samples.

The count of this clone is one. The genes are TRBV27 and TRBJ2-7; D uncertain. The V and J ends lost 0 bases and 4 bases respectively, with 7 bases between them. CDR3 length: 13 amino acids. Germline loops: CDR1 MNHEY, CDR2 SMNVEV (reference sequence). CDR3 bases: TGTGCCAGCAGTTTATCAAGTGGGTACGAGCAGTACTTC. As protein: CASSLSSGYEQYF.

The V gene is TRBV27, the J gene TRBJ1-1; D unclear. There are 11 residues in the CDR3. CDR1 and CDR2 from the germline V gene are MNHEY and SMNVEV (reference sequence). V was trimmed by 8 bases and J by 0 bases, leaving 4 bases between them. This chain's CDR3 is CASGVNTEAFF. CDR3 bases: TGTGCCAGCGGCGTGAACACTGAAGCTTTCTTT.

This rearrangement joins TRBV27 to TRBJ1-2; perhaps TRBD1 as D (5 bases). Between the trimmed V and J ends, which lost 0 bases and 0 bases, there was a span of 5 bases. Germline assignment: CDR1 MNHEY and CDR2 SMNVEV (reference sequence). This CDR3 has 14 residues. In DNA form, the CDR3 reads TGTGCCAGCAGTTTATCCAGGGCTAACTATGGCTACACCTTC. This codes for CASSLSRANYGYTF.

V and J are TRBV29-1 and TRBJ2-7; 7 bases align to TRBD1. CDR1 is SQVTM, CDR2 ANQGSEA, per germline. The V segment lost 5 bases and the J segment 0 bases; nucleotides outside the gene matches: 4. The CDR3 has 13 residues. In nucleotides, the CDR3 is TGCAGCGTTACCGGGACAGACTCCTACGAGCAGTACTTC. Protein sequence: CSVTGTDSYEQYF.

V usage is TRBV15 and J usage is TRBJ2-7; no clear D gene. The CDR3 is 14 amino acids. The V end lost 1 base, the J end lost 5 bases, and 12 bases lay between the germline ends. Germline loops: CDR1 LNHNV, CDR2 YYDKDF (reference sequence). The CDR3 nucleotides read TGTGCCACCAGCAGAGTTGGGGTTCGGGACGAGCAGTACTTC. It yields the protein CATSRVGVRDEQYF.

The chain links TRBV13 to TRBJ2-1; possible D gene TRBD1, 6 bases. V was clipped by 1 base and J by 7 bases, with 14 bases between them. Germline V gene sequence: CDR1 PRHDT, CDR2 FYEKMQ (reference sequence). This CDR3 region has 15 residues. This chain's CDR3 is CASSLVPGTLNEQFF. For the CDR3, the DNA is TGTGCCAGCAGCTTAGTCCCGGGGACACTAAATGAGCAGTTCTTC.

This sequence joins TRBV21-1 and TRBJ2-3. TRBV21-1 is noted as a pseudogene. This CDR3 has 13 amino acids. The CDR3 here is CASIIWCTDTQYF. CDR3 nucleotides: TGTGCCAGCATAATTTGGTGCACAGATACGCAGTATTTT.

The V call is TRBV5-1, the J call TRBJ2-1; D gene ambiguous. Germline CDR1 and CDR2: SGHRS and YFSETQ. The CDR3 spans 16 residues. The V end was cut by 0 bases, the J end by 0 bases, with 10 bases between. As DNA, the CDR3 is TGCGCCAGCAGCTTGGTACCCAGAAGCTCCTACAATGAGCAGTTCTTC. This gives the protein CASSLVPRSSYNEQFF.

V gene TRBV9 combines with J gene TRBJ2-3; D is perhaps TRBD1 (5 bases). Trimming shortened V by 3 bases and J by 0 bases, and 8 bases separated the two germline ends. CDR1 and CDR2 (germline): SGDLS, YYNGEE. This CDR3 has 14 amino acids. The CDR3 spells CASSERQSTDTQYF. The CDR3 nucleotides read TGTGCCAGCAGCGAACGACAGAGCACAGATACGCAGTATTTT. Based on the CDR3 plus reference TRBV9 and TRBJ2-3, the full variable domain is DSGVTQTPKHLITATGQRVTLRCSPRSGDLSVYWYQQSLDQGLQFLIQYYNGEERAKGNILERFSAQQFPDLHSELNLSSLELGDSALYFCASSERQSTDTQYFGPGTRLTVL.

J is TRBJ2-7 and V is TRBV7-2, with D perhaps matching TRBD2 (5 bases). V lost 1 base and J lost 3, with 10 bases in between. Germline-derived CDR1 and CDR2 are SGHTA and FQGNSA. This CDR3 region has 14 residues. The CDR3 protein is CASSLDFSDYEQYF. In DNA form, the CDR3 reads TGTGCCAGCAGCTTAGATTTTAGCGACTACGAGCAGTACTTC.

The V call is TRBV5-4, the J call TRBJ2-1, with 10 bases aligning to TRBD2. The CDR3 is 17 amino acids. Trimming took 4 bases from V and 1 from J; bases not matched to a gene: 8. Looked up from germline, CDR1 is SGHNT and CDR2 is YYREEE (reference sequence). CDR3 sequence: CASSGPLAGESYNEQFF. CDR3 in DNA: TGTGCCAGCAGCGGCCCTCTAGCGGGAGAATCCTACAATGAGCAGTTCTTC. The full variable domain, completed using reference TRBV5-4 and TRBJ2-1, is ETGVTQSPTHLIKTRGQQVTLRCSSQSGHNTVSWYQQALGQGPQFIFQYYREEENGRGNFPPRFSGLQFPNYSSELNVNALELDDSALYLCASSGPLAGESYNEQFFGPGTRLTVL.

CDR3 nucleotide sequence: TGTGCCAGCAGCTTTGGATGGGGGCTTGACTATGGCTACACCTTC. Translation: CASSFGWGLDYGYTF. The chain links TRBV5-4 to TRBJ1-2; D may be TRBD1 (6 bases). The CDR3 is 15 residues long. CDR1 is SGHNT and CDR2 is YYREEE in the germline V gene (reference sequence). V lost 2 bases to trimming and J lost 3 bases, with 14 bases between them.

The chain carries TRBV7-9 and TRBJ2-5; the D is unclear. Germline V gene sequence: CDR1 SEHNR, CDR2 FQNEAQ (reference sequence). This CDR3 spans 12 amino acids. Trimming left V 1 base short and J 4 bases short, with 4 bases between. CDR3 region: CASSLVIETQYF. CDR3 nucleotide sequence: TGTGCCAGCAGCTTAGTCATAGAGACCCAGTACTTC.

The chain couples TRBV20-1 to TRBJ2-3; D is unclear. The ends were cut back, 1 base at V and 4 bases at J, with 3 bases in the middle. Germline V lookup: CDR1 DFQATT, CDR2 SNEGSKA (reference sequence). CDR3 length: 11 residues. In DNA form, the CDR3 reads TGCAGTGCTAGAGTGGCAGATACGCAGTATTTT. Translating it yields CSARVADTQYF.

The chain is built from TRBV29-1 and TRBJ2-3; TRBD2 agrees at 10 bases. The CDR3 consists of 12 residues. Per the germline V gene, CDR1 is SQVTM and CDR2 is ANQGSEA. J gave up 4 bases and V 6 bases, and 1 base lay outside the gene matches. The CDR3 DNA follows: TGCAGCGTAGGACTAGCGGCAGATACGCAGTATTTT. It encodes CSVGLAADTQYF.

In the case of this clone: Sequence at one end of the junction differs from germline and may be a read error. The chain joins TRBV7-6 to TRBJ1-4; D remains ambiguous. Germline-derived CDR1 and CDR2 are SGHVS and FNYEAQ. CDR3 length: 14 amino acids. The CDR3 region has the DNA TGTGCCAGCAGCTTAGCAGGGAATAATGAAAACCTGTTTTTT. Translation: CASSLAGNNENLFF.

The chain couples TRBV5-3 to TRBJ2-7; D uncertain. TRBV5-3 is an ORF; its function is uncertain. CDR3 length: 15 residues. V was clipped by 2 bases and J by 10 bases, with 22 bases between them. For the CDR3, the DNA is TGTGCCAGAAGCTTACGTTATCCCGAACGAGTGCCCCAGTACTTC. Translated, it gives CARSLRYPERVPQYF.

The CDR3, as DNA: TGTGCCAGCAGCTTTCGAGACCTGAACACCGGGGAGCTGTTTTTT. As protein: CASSFRDLNTGELFF. This chain links TRBV7-9 with TRBJ2-2; D not resolved. Germline CDR1 and CDR2: SEHNR and FQNEAQ (reference sequence). V was pared by 3 bases and J by 1 base, with 9 bases between. CDR3 length: 15 residues.

V is TRBV6-6 and J is TRBJ1-2; D not resolved. V shed 5 bases and J shed 8 bases, with 9 bases lying between them. This CDR3 has 11 residues. Germline V gene sequence: CDR1 MNHNY, CDR2 SVGAGI (reference sequence). The CDR3 DNA reads TGTGCCAGCAGTCACGAGAAGGGCTACACCTTC. It codes for CASSHEKGYTF.

This clone was recorded only once. The chain joins TRBV7-8 to TRBJ2-2; a weak D match, TRBD1 (6 bases). Germline lookup yields CDR1 SGHVS and CDR2 FQNEAQ. The V and J ends lost 1 base and 2 bases respectively, with 11 bases between them. CDR3 length: 16 residues. The CDR3 DNA sequence: TGTGCCAGCAGCTTAGTAGGGGGAACTAACACCGGGGAGCTGTTTTTT. Translated: CASSLVGGTNTGELFF.

The chain combines TRBV19 with TRBJ1-1; D call uncertain. The CDR3 has 13 amino acids. CDR1 and CDR2 from the germline V gene are LNHDA and SQIVND (reference sequence). The V gene lost 6 bases and the J gene lost 0 bases, with 8 bases spanning the gap. The CDR3 region has the DNA TGTGCCAGTAGACGTATTATGAACACTGAAGCTTTCTTT. It encodes CASRRIMNTEAFF.

The chain recombines TRBV6-6 with TRBJ2-5; no clear D gene. The length of the CDR3 is 15 residues. The V and J ends lost 0 bases and 3 bases respectively, with 11 bases between them. Germline lookup yields CDR1 MNHNY and CDR2 SVGAGI (reference sequence). This chain's CDR3 is CASSYSPGVEETQYF. CDR3 sequence (DNA): TGTGCCAGCAGTTACTCCCCTGGGGTAGAAGAGACCCAGTACTTC.

The chain couples TRBV13 to TRBJ2-1; tentative D call: TRBD2 (6 bases). Germline CDR1 PRHDT, CDR2 FYEKMQ (reference sequence). This CDR3 is 14 amino acids long. V gave up 7 bases and J gave up 7 bases, with 17 bases separating them. The CDR3 nucleotides read TGTGCCAGCACCAGGGCGGGGCAGAAGAATGAGCAGTTCTTC. Translation gives CASTRAGQKNEQFF.

This clone was seen once. The CDR3 coding sequence is TGTGCCAGCAGCTTAGCGGAGCGGGGTTTTACGCAGTATTTT. Translation gives CASSLAERGFTQYF. The J gene is TRBJ2-3, the V gene TRBV7-2; TRBD2 matches at 7 bases. V lost 0 bases, J lost 8 bases, and 5 bases stayed unmatched. Germline V gene data show CDR1 as SGHTA and CDR2 as FQGNSA. This CDR3 has 14 amino acids.